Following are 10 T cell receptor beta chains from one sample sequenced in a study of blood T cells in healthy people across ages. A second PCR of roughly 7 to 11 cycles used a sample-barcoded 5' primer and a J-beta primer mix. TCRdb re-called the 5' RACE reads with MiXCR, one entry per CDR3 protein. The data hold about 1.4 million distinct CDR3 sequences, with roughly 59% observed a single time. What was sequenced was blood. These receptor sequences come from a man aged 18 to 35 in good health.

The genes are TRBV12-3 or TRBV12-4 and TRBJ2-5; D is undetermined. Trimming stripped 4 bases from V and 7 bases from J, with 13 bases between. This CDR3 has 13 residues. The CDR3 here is CASSCDSRATQYF. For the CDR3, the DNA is TGTGCCAGCAGTTGCGACTCAAGAGCGACCCAGTACTTC.

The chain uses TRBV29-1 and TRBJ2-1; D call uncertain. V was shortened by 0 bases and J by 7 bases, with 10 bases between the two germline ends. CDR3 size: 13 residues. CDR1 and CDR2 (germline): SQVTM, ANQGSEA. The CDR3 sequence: CSVEENTRNEQFF. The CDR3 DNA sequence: TGCAGCGTTGAAGAGAACACTCGGAATGAGCAGTTCTTC.

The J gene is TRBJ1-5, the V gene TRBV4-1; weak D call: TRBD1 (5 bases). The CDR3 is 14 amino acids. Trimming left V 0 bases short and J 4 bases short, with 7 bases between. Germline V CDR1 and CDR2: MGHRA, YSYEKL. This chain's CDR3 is CASSQEKGNQPQHF. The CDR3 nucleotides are TGCGCCAGCAGCCAAGAGAAGGGGAATCAGCCCCAGCATTTT.

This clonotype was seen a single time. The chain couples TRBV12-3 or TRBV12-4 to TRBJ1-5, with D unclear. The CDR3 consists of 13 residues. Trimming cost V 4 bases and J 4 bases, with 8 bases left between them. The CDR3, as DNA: TGTGCCAGCAGTTCCCAGATTAATCAGCCCCAGCATTTT. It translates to CASSSQINQPQHF.

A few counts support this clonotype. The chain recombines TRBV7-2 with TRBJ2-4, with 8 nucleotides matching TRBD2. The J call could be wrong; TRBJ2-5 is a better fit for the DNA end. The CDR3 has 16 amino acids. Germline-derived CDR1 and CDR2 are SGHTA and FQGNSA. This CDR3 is CASSLGAGLDYRTQYF. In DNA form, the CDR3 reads TGTGCCAGCAGCTTAGGGGCGGGACTAGATTATCGGACCCAGTACTTC.

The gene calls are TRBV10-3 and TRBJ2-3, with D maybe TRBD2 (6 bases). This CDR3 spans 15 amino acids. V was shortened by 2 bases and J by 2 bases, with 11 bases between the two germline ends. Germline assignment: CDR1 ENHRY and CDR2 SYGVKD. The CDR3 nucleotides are TGTGCCATCAGTGAGGGAGGGACGTACACAGATACGCAGTATTTT. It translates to CAISEGGTYTDTQYF.

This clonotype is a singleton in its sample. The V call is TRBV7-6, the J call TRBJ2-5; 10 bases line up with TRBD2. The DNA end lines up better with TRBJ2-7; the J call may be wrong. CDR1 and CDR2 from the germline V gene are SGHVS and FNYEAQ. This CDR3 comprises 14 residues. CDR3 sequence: CASSPALAGVEQYF. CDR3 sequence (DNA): TGTGCCAGCAGCCCTGCCCTAGCGGGAGTCGAGCAGTACTTC.

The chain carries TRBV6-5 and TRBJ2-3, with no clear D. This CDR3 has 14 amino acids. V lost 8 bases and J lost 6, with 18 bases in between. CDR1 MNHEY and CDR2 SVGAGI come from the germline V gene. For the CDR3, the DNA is TGTGCCAGCTGGGGTCGGATGAATAGGGATACGCAGTATTTT. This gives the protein CASWGRMNRDTQYF.

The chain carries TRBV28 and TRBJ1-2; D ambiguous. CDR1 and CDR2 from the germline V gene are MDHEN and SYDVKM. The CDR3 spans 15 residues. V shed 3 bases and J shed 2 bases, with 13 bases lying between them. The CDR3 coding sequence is TGTGCCAGCAGTTTCAGCCAGACCCTGAACTATGGCTACACCTTC. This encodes CASSFSQTLNYGYTF.

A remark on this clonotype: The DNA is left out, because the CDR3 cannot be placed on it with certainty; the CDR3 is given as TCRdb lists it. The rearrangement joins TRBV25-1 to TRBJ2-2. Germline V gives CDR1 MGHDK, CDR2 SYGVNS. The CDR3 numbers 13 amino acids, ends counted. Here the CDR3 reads CASSSSNTGELFF.